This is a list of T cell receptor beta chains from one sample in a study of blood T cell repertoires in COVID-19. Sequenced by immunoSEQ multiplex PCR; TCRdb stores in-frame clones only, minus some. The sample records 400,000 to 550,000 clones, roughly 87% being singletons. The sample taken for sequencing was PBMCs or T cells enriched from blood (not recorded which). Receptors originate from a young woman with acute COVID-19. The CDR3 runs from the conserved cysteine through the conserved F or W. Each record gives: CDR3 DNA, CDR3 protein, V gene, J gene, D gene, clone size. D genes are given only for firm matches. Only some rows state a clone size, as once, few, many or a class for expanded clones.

cdr3_nt: TGTGCCAGCAGCCAAGAGGGGGGGGGAAGTCAGCCCCAGCATTTT
cdr3_aa: CASSQEGGGSQPQHF
v_call: TRBV3-1/TRBV3-2
j_call: TRBJ1-5
d_call: .
clone_size: .

cdr3_nt: TGTGCCAGCAGCTTAGGGCTAAGGGCTAGCGGGAGGTACCAAGAGACCCAGTACTTC
cdr3_aa: CASSLGLRASGRYQETQYF
v_call: TRBV7-2
j_call: TRBJ2-5
d_call: TRBD2
clone_size: .

cdr3_nt: TGCAGCGTGATGGAGGGGAGGGATGCTTTCTTT
cdr3_aa: CSVMEGRDAFF
v_call: TRBV29-1
j_call: TRBJ1-1
d_call: .
clone_size: .

cdr3_nt: TGTGCCAGCTCACCACGGGGCCAGGCTGATGGCTACACCTTC
cdr3_aa: CASSPRGQADGYTF
v_call: TRBV18
j_call: TRBJ1-2
d_call: .
clone_size: .

cdr3_nt: TGTGCCAGCAGCGACAGGTATAGCAATCAGCCCCAGCATTTT
cdr3_aa: CASSDRYSNQPQHF
v_call: TRBV2
j_call: TRBJ1-5
d_call: .
clone_size: .

cdr3_nt: TGTGCCATCCAGATAGGGGTGAACACTGAAGCTTTCTTT
cdr3_aa: CAIQIGVNTEAFF
v_call: TRBV10-3
j_call: TRBJ1-1
d_call: .
clone_size: .

cdr3_nt: TGTGCCAGCAGCTTGTCAGGGCGTAGTGAGCAGTACTTC
cdr3_aa: CASSLSGRSEQYF
v_call: TRBV5-4
j_call: TRBJ2-7
d_call: .
clone_size: .

cdr3_nt: TGTGCCAGTAAGCGGGGAGGGGATGAAAAACTGTTTTTT
cdr3_aa: CASKRGGDEKLFF
v_call: TRBV19
j_call: TRBJ1-4
d_call: .
clone_size: once

cdr3_nt: TGTGCCAGTGGGACTCGCTCCTACGAGCAGTACTTC
cdr3_aa: CASGTRSYEQYF
v_call: TRBV13
j_call: TRBJ2-7
d_call: .
clone_size: .

cdr3_nt: TGTGCCAGTAGTATAAGCCGGAGAGGGAGTCAGCCCCAGCATTTT
cdr3_aa: CASSISRRGSQPQHF
v_call: TRBV19
j_call: TRBJ1-5
d_call: .
clone_size: .

cdr3_nt: TGTGCCAGCCGGTCTCAGGGGGCCACAGAAGAGACCCAGTACTTC
cdr3_aa: CASRSQGATEETQYF
v_call: TRBV7-8
j_call: TRBJ2-5
d_call: TRBD1
clone_size: .

cdr3_nt: TGTGCCATCAGTCTAGGACAGGAAGGGACGAGCAAGTACTTC
cdr3_aa: CAISLGQEGTSKYF
v_call: TRBV10-3
j_call: TRBJ2-7
d_call: TRBD1
clone_size: .

cdr3_nt: TGTGCCAGCAGCTTAGAGACAGGGGGCACTGAAGCTTTCTTT
cdr3_aa: CASSLETGGTEAFF
v_call: TRBV11-2
j_call: TRBJ1-1
d_call: TRBD1
clone_size: .

cdr3_nt: TGTGCCAGCACCGCAGGAACCGGGGAGCTGTTTTTT
cdr3_aa: CASTAGTGELFF
v_call: TRBV5-6
j_call: TRBJ2-2
d_call: .
clone_size: .

cdr3_nt: TGTGCCAGCAGCTTAGATTCTCACACCGGGGAGCTGTTTTTT
cdr3_aa: CASSLDSHTGELFF
v_call: TRBV11-2
j_call: TRBJ2-2
d_call: .
clone_size: .

cdr3_nt: TGCGCCAGCAGCTTACAGGGGGCCACTAATGAAAAACTGTTTTTT
cdr3_aa: CASSLQGATNEKLFF
v_call: TRBV5-1
j_call: TRBJ1-4
d_call: TRBD1
clone_size: .

cdr3_nt: TGTGCCAGCAGCCCGCTTGGGGGCGCGAACACTGAAGCTTTCTTT
cdr3_aa: CASSPLGGANTEAFF
v_call: TRBV5-5
j_call: TRBJ1-1
d_call: .
clone_size: .

cdr3_nt: TGTGCCAGCAGCTTAGACAGGGTAACTTCACCCCTCCACTTT
cdr3_aa: CASSLDRVTSPLHF
v_call: TRBV5-5
j_call: TRBJ1-6
d_call: TRBD1
clone_size: .

cdr3_nt: TGCAGCGTTGAGACAGGGGCCGCAGATACGCAGTATTTT
cdr3_aa: CSVETGAADTQYF
v_call: TRBV29-1
j_call: TRBJ2-3
d_call: TRBD1
clone_size: once

cdr3_nt: TGCGCCAGCAGTGAGTGGGGCAGTGGAGCGGGAGAGACCCAGTACTTC
cdr3_aa: CASSEWGSGAGETQYF
v_call: TRBV10-2
j_call: TRBJ2-5
d_call: .
clone_size: .

cdr3_nt: TGTGCCAGCAGTGAAGAGCCCAGCGGGGCGGGTGAGCAGTTCTTC
cdr3_aa: CASSEEPSGAGEQFF
v_call: TRBV6-1
j_call: TRBJ2-1
d_call: TRBD2
clone_size: once

cdr3_nt: TGTGCTAGTGGTCCGGACAGGGCGGTGCCAGATACGCAGTATTTT
cdr3_aa: CASGPDRAVPDTQYF
v_call: TRBV12-5
j_call: TRBJ2-3
d_call: TRBD1
clone_size: once

cdr3_nt: TGTGCCAGCAGCGTAGAATCGGGATTCGATTCACCCCTCCACTTT
cdr3_aa: CASSVESGFDSPLHF
v_call: TRBV9
j_call: TRBJ1-6
d_call: .
clone_size: .

cdr3_nt: TGTGCCAGCAGCCCTGGACAGGGGGTTCGTCTGGGGGACTACAATGAGCAGTTCTTC
cdr3_aa: CASSPGQGVRLGDYNEQFF
v_call: TRBV3-1/TRBV3-2
j_call: TRBJ2-1
d_call: TRBD1
clone_size: .

cdr3_nt: TGTGCCAGCAGTTCTCCGTTCGGGACTAGCGGGAGGAGCTCCTACAATGAGCAGTTCTTC
cdr3_aa: CASSSPFGTSGRSSYNEQFF
v_call: TRBV28
j_call: TRBJ2-1
d_call: TRBD2
clone_size: .

cdr3_nt: TGTGCCAGTACCAAGCTTAACTATGGCTACACCTTC
cdr3_aa: CASTKLNYGYTF
v_call: TRBV19
j_call: TRBJ1-2
d_call: .
clone_size: few

cdr3_nt: TGTGCCAGCAGTTACACAGGGAAGGAAAAACTGTTTTTT
cdr3_aa: CASSYTGKEKLFF
v_call: TRBV12-3/TRBV12-4
j_call: TRBJ1-4
d_call: .
clone_size: .

cdr3_nt: TGCGCCAGCAGTGAAAGCCAGAACACCGGGGAGCTGTTTTTT
cdr3_aa: CASSESQNTGELFF
v_call: TRBV10-1
j_call: TRBJ2-2
d_call: .
clone_size: .

cdr3_nt: TGCGCCAGCAGCATCGACAGGCCTCCTGGATCCTACAATGAGCAGTTCTTC
cdr3_aa: CASSIDRPPGSYNEQFF
v_call: TRBV5-1
j_call: TRBJ2-1
d_call: .
clone_size: .

cdr3_nt: TGTGCCAACGGAGGGACAGACGGCACCGGGGAGCTGTTTTTT
cdr3_aa: CANGGTDGTGELFF
v_call: TRBV6-5
j_call: TRBJ2-2
d_call: .
clone_size: .

cdr3_nt: TGTGCCAGCAGCCAAGGCGGGGGGGGCGAAGCTTTCTTT
cdr3_aa: CASSQGGGGEAFF
v_call: TRBV7-9
j_call: TRBJ1-1
d_call: .
clone_size: .

cdr3_nt: TGTGCCAGCAGGGGACTCTGGGGTTCACCCCTCCACTTT
cdr3_aa: CASRGLWGSPLHF
v_call: TRBV2
j_call: TRBJ1-6
d_call: .
clone_size: .

cdr3_nt: TGTGCCAGCAGCCAATTATCCGTCCTCTCCTACGAGCAGTACTTC
cdr3_aa: CASSQLSVLSYEQYF
v_call: TRBV14
j_call: TRBJ2-7
d_call: .
clone_size: .

cdr3_nt: TGTGCCACCAGTGAGAGTTCAGAGACCCAGTACTTC
cdr3_aa: CATSESSETQYF
v_call: TRBV24-1
j_call: TRBJ2-5
d_call: .
clone_size: .

cdr3_nt: TGTGCCAGCAGCCCCCAGACGGGGGGGTTTCGAGGCTACACCTTC
cdr3_aa: CASSPQTGGFRGYTF
v_call: TRBV7-2
j_call: TRBJ1-2
d_call: .
clone_size: .

cdr3_nt: TGTGCCAGCAGTTTACCGGTAGAACCCCTCCACTTT
cdr3_aa: CASSLPVEPLHF
v_call: TRBV28
j_call: TRBJ1-6
d_call: .
clone_size: .

cdr3_nt: TGTGCCAGCAGTTTGGGCCCCTCCTCCGAGCAGTACTTC
cdr3_aa: CASSLGPSSEQYF
v_call: TRBV12-3/TRBV12-4
j_call: TRBJ2-7
d_call: .
clone_size: .

cdr3_nt: TGTGCCAGCAGCCGGCTGGGCTATTCGGAGCAGTACTTC
cdr3_aa: CASSRLGYSEQYF
v_call: TRBV3-1/TRBV3-2
j_call: TRBJ2-7
d_call: .
clone_size: .

cdr3_nt: TGTGCCAGTAGAGGGGTGGGGAACACCGGGGAGCTGTTTTTT
cdr3_aa: CASRGVGNTGELFF
v_call: TRBV19
j_call: TRBJ2-2
d_call: .
clone_size: .

cdr3_nt: TGTGCCAGCAGCCCCGGGAGGTTTCGGGGCTCCTACAATGAGCAGTTCTTC
cdr3_aa: CASSPGRFRGSYNEQFF
v_call: TRBV5-8
j_call: TRBJ2-1
d_call: TRBD2
clone_size: .

cdr3_nt: TGTGCCAGCACCAGTGGCTATGGCTACACCTTC
cdr3_aa: CASTSGYGYTF
v_call: TRBV6-6
j_call: TRBJ1-2
d_call: .
clone_size: .

cdr3_nt: TGTGCCAGACTTCAGACTAGCGGGGCGTCCTACGAGCAGTACTTC
cdr3_aa: CARLQTSGASYEQYF
v_call: TRBV3-1/TRBV3-2
j_call: TRBJ2-7
d_call: TRBD2
clone_size: .

cdr3_nt: TGTGCCAGCAGCTTGGTAGGACAGGGGGGAACTAACTATGGCTACACCTTC
cdr3_aa: CASSLVGQGGTNYGYTF
v_call: TRBV5-6
j_call: TRBJ1-2
d_call: TRBD1
clone_size: .

cdr3_nt: TGCAGTGCTAGTCCTGGACAGCGGGCTTTCTTT
cdr3_aa: CSASPGQRAFF
v_call: TRBV20-1
j_call: TRBJ1-1
d_call: .
clone_size: few

cdr3_nt: TGTGCCAGCCGACAGACTAGCACAGATACGCAGTATTTT
cdr3_aa: CASRQTSTDTQYF
v_call: TRBV6-5
j_call: TRBJ2-3
d_call: .
clone_size: .

cdr3_nt: TGTGCCAGCTCACCCAGGACAGGGAGTGATGGCTACACCTTC
cdr3_aa: CASSPRTGSDGYTF
v_call: TRBV18
j_call: TRBJ1-2
d_call: TRBD1
clone_size: .